The 24 T cell receptor beta chains in this list originate from one sample, sequenced in a study of shared clonotypes between healthy human individuals. The table came from immunoSEQ multiplex PCR; TCRdb's copy has only in-frame clones and leaves some out. The sample consists of 1.5 million to 1.9 million clones, nearly 99% of them appearing once. Sequencing was done on a sample of naive CD4+ T cells sorted from blood. Noted subset: CD45RA+ positively selected. Receptors originate from a man aged 25-40 years in good health.

J is TRBJ1-1 and V is TRBV5-4; D is possibly TRBD1 (5 bases). In germline, CDR1 is SGHNT, CDR2 YYREEE (reference sequence). Trimming cost V 4 bases and J 7 bases, with 11 bases left between them. The CDR3 covers 12 residues. CDR3 amino acids: CASSLDSNEAFF. In nucleotides, the CDR3 is TGTGCCAGCAGCCTAGACAGCAATGAAGCTTTCTTT.

This clone was recorded once. The rearrangement links TRBV5-1 to TRBJ2-7, with 12 bases that match TRBD2. The CDR3 has 18 amino acids. Germline V gene lookup returns CDR1 SGHRS and CDR2 YFSETQ. Germline trimming cut 0 bases from V and 5 bases from J; bases unmatched to any gene: 12. CDR3 DNA: TGCGCCAGCAGCTTGGCCCCGCCATCTAGCGGGAGGGCCGACGAGCAGTACTTC. This sequence encodes CASSLAPPSSGRADEQYF. The whole variable domain, filled in from reference TRBV5-1 and TRBJ2-7, reads KAGVTQTPRYLIKTRGQQVTLSCSPISGHRSVSWYQQTPGQGLQFLFEYFSETQRNKGNFPGRFSGRQFSNSRSEMNVSTLELGDSALYLCASSLAPPSSGRADEQYFGPGTRLTVT.

The V call is TRBV28, the J call TRBJ2-7; 9 nucleotides match TRBD1. This CDR3 region has 16 residues. In germline, CDR1 is MDHEN, CDR2 SYDVKM. J lost 5 bases, V lost 1 base, and 9 bases had no gene match. CDR3 DNA sequence: TGTGCCAGCAGTTTATACCGGGGACAGGGTCTAAACGAGCAGTACTTC. Its protein is CASSLYRGQGLNEQYF.

The rearrangement joins TRBV5-1 to TRBJ1-3; the match to TRBD1 covers 8 bases. CDR1 is SGHRS, CDR2 YFSETQ, per germline. This CDR3 has 14 amino acids. The trim removed 4 bases at V and 3 bases at J, leaving 3 bases unmatched. CDR3 in DNA: TGCGCCAGCAGCGTACAGGGGGATGGAAACACCATATATTTT. Residues: CASSVQGDGNTIYF.

This chain uses TRBV7-6 with TRBJ1-3; possibly TRBD1 for D (6 bases). The ends were cut back, 0 bases at V and 0 bases at J, with 21 bases in the middle. The CDR3 extends over 20 amino acids. Germline V gene data show CDR1 as SGHVS and CDR2 as FNYEAQ. The CDR3 sequence: CASSLALWVPQGSSGNTIYF. DNA of the CDR3: TGTGCCAGCAGCTTAGCGCTCTGGGTTCCTCAGGGGTCCTCTGGAAACACCATATATTTT.

The genes are TRBV6-4 and TRBJ2-5; D gene unclear. The CDR3 has 18 amino acids. CDR1 MRHNA and CDR2 SNTAGT come from the germline V gene. Trimming removed 6 bases at V and 3 bases at J, with 26 bases between. The CDR3: CASRKSPGPRQEKETQYF. The CDR3 DNA follows: TGTGCCAGCAGGAAAAGCCCGGGCCCGCGGCAAGAAAAAGAGACCCAGTACTTC.

The chain recombines TRBV18 with TRBJ2-7; TRBD2 matches at 10 bases. This CDR3 spans 17 amino acids. With V trimmed by 2 bases and J by 5 bases, 12 bases remained unmatched. Germline-derived CDR1 and CDR2 are KGHSH and LQKENI. CDR3 bases: TGTGCCAGCTCACCATCCCTTTCCGGGACTAGCGTCCACGAGCAGTACTTC. This codes for CASSPSLSGTSVHEQYF.

This rearrangement joins TRBV28 to TRBJ1-2; maybe TRBD1 (5 bases). V dropped 3 bases and J dropped 5 bases, with 13 bases sitting between them. Germline V lookup: CDR1 MDHEN, CDR2 SYDVKM. The CDR3 has 14 amino acids. This CDR3 reads CASSLRDRSYGYTF. CDR3 DNA: TGTGCCAGCAGTTTGAGAGACAGATCATATGGCTACACCTTC.

This chain connects TRBV5-6 to TRBJ1-1; a possible D gene is TRBD1 (6 bases). The V and J ends lost 3 bases and 14 bases respectively, with 26 bases between them. The germline V gene has CDR1 SGHDT and CDR2 YYEEEE. The CDR3 consists of 15 residues. CDR3: CASSSITGTYDVRFF. The CDR3 region has the DNA TGTGCCAGCAGCTCAATTACCGGGACATATGATGTCAGGTTCTTT.

The gene calls are TRBV5-1 and TRBJ2-7; 7 bases align to TRBD2. CDR1 is SGHRS and CDR2 is YFSETQ in the germline V gene. The CDR3 runs to 17 residues. The V segment lost 0 bases and the J segment 0 bases; nucleotides outside the gene matches: 9. The CDR3 here is CASSLGVLAVRSYEQYF. In nucleotides, the CDR3 is TGCGCCAGCAGCTTGGGGGTTCTAGCGGTTCGCTCCTACGAGCAGTACTTC.

Points on this clone: The same CDR3 can be traced to other DNA sequences in this sample. The chain carries TRBV28 and TRBJ2-7; unclear D gene. Germline lookup yields CDR1 MDHEN and CDR2 SYDVKM. The CDR3 length is 12 residues. V lost 5 bases, J lost 4 bases, and 9 bases lay in between. DNA for the CDR3: TGTGCCAGCAGTCTAAATTATTACGAGCAGTACTTC. As protein: CASSLNYYEQYF.

The genes are TRBV15 and TRBJ1-5; 7 nucleotides match TRBD1. The CDR3 extends over 13 amino acids. The V segment lost 3 bases and the J segment 7 bases; nucleotides outside the gene matches: 3. Per germline, CDR1 LNHNV and CDR2 YYDKDF (reference sequence). The CDR3 DNA sequence: TGTGCCACCAGCAGCAGGGGGAAGCAGCCCCAGCATTTT. It is translated as CATSSRGKQPQHF.

The J gene is TRBJ1-4, the V gene TRBV29-1; D is unclear. The CDR3 consists of 12 residues. Germline V gives CDR1 SQVTM, CDR2 ANQGSEA. V lost 7 bases to trimming and J lost 3 bases, with 9 bases between them. The CDR3 reads CSAKMSNEKLFF. The CDR3, as DNA: TGCAGCGCAAAGATGTCTAATGAAAAACTGTTTTTT.

The chain carries TRBV25-1 and TRBJ2-3, with 8 positions matching TRBD2. Germline V gene data show CDR1 as MGHDK and CDR2 as SYGVNS. CDR3 length equals 16 residues. Germline trimming cut 1 base from V and 3 bases from J; bases unmatched to any gene: 6. The CDR3 DNA is TGTGCCAGCAGTGAATCCCAACTAGCGGAAACAGATACGCAGTATTTT. The encoded protein is CASSESQLAETDTQYF.

CDR3 region: CASRRPGAHYGYTF. Written as DNA, the CDR3 is TGTGCCAGCAGGCGCCCGGGGGCTCACTATGGCTACACCTTC. This sequence joins TRBV6-1 and TRBJ1-2; D may be TRBD1 (6 bases). Germline V gives CDR1 MNHNS, CDR2 SASEGT. The CDR3 is 14 amino acids. V was pared by 6 bases and J by 3 bases, with 14 bases between.

The table lists this clone with a count of one. This chain links TRBV10-3 with TRBJ2-3; D is possibly TRBD2 (5 bases). Germline assignment: CDR1 ENHRY and CDR2 SYGVKD. V was trimmed by 10 bases and J by 3 bases, leaving 8 bases between them. The CDR3 is made up of 11 amino acids. This CDR3 reads CATLATDTQYF. CDR3 DNA sequence: TGTGCCACCTTAGCGACAGATACGCAGTATTTT.

The chain combines TRBV5-1 with TRBJ2-3; 12 bases match TRBD2. The CDR3 is 18 amino acids. V gave up 0 bases and J gave up 2 bases; unmatched junction bases: 7. CDR1 is SGHRS, CDR2 YFSETQ, per germline. This chain's CDR3 is CASSLGASGRADTDTQYF. The CDR3, as DNA: TGCGCCAGCAGCTTGGGGGCTAGCGGGAGGGCCGACACAGATACGCAGTATTTT.

The gene calls are TRBV4-1 and TRBJ1-5; 8 nucleotides align to TRBD1. The CDR3 totals 18 residues. V dropped 1 base and J dropped 5; count of bases not matched to a gene: 13. Germline loops: CDR1 MGHRA, CDR2 YSYEKL. The CDR3 reads CASSQVSNLQGGDQPQHF. Written as DNA, the CDR3 is TGCGCCAGCAGCCAAGTATCCAATCTACAGGGGGGTGATCAGCCCCAGCATTTT.

The gene calls are TRBV10-3 and TRBJ2-5; tentatively, D is TRBD2 (7 bases). Germline loops: CDR1 ENHRY, CDR2 SYGVKD. The CDR3 runs to 18 residues. V shed 6 bases and J shed 3 bases, with 26 bases lying between them. DNA for the CDR3: TGTGCCATCAGGCAAGATAGCGACGGGGGGCCACACAAAGAGACCCAGTACTTC. Translating it yields CAIRQDSDGGPHKETQYF.

V and J are TRBV10-2 and TRBJ2-7; a possible D gene is TRBD1 (6 bases). V was trimmed by 8 bases and J by 3 bases, leaving 17 bases between them. CDR1 and CDR2 from the germline V gene are WSHSY and SAAADI. The CDR3 length is 14 residues. CDR3 loop: CASASWDTIYEQYF. The CDR3 nucleotides read TGCGCCAGCGCGTCTTGGGACACAATCTACGAGCAGTACTTC.

The V gene is TRBV14, the J gene TRBJ1-4; no firm D call. V was clipped by 0 bases and J by 0 bases, with 5 bases between them. Germline V gene lookup returns CDR1 SGHDN and CDR2 FVKESK. The CDR3 loop spans 15 amino acids. The CDR3 is CASSQEGTTNEKLFF. The CDR3, as DNA: TGTGCCAGCAGCCAAGAGGGGACAACTAATGAAAAACTGTTTTTT.

This rearrangement joins TRBV5-1 to TRBJ2-7; a possible D gene is TRBD2 (5 bases). The ends were cut back, 4 bases at V and 0 bases at J, with 14 bases in the middle. The CDR3 spans 15 residues. Germline V gene sequence: CDR1 SGHRS, CDR2 YFSETQ. This CDR3 is CASSPARDNSYEQYF. CDR3 DNA sequence: TGCGCCAGCAGCCCGGCCCGGGATAACTCCTACGAGCAGTACTTC. Full variable domain (rest looked up from reference TRBV5-1 and TRBJ2-7): KAGVTQTPRYLIKTRGQQVTLSCSPISGHRSVSWYQQTPGQGLQFLFEYFSETQRNKGNFPGRFSGRQFSNSRSEMNVSTLELGDSALYLCASSPARDNSYEQYFGPGTRLTVT.

The V gene is TRBV5-1, the J gene TRBJ2-3, with 9 bases lining up with TRBD1. Losses at the gene ends were 5 bases for V and 1 base for J; bases not matched to a gene: 14. There are 18 residues in the CDR3. The V gene's germline CDR1 is SGHRS and CDR2 YFSETQ. The CDR3 loop is CASRFAFYRDRGTDTQYF. CDR3 sequence (DNA): TGCGCCAGCAGGTTTGCGTTTTACCGGGACAGGGGCACAGATACGCAGTATTTT.

Regarding this clone: An end of the junction does not agree with germline; a read error may underlie this. The chain links TRBV5-3 to TRBJ2-7; D remains ambiguous. TRBV5-3 is given ORF status, its function remaining uncertain. The CDR3 runs 12 residues. The CDR3 loop reads CASSLVGYEQYF. CDR3 DNA sequence: TGTGCCAGCAGCTTGGTTGGCTACGAGCAGTACTTC.